What follows are 18 T cell receptor beta chains derived from one specimen sequenced in a study of T cells in Graves' hyperthyroidism and ophthalmopathy. Amplification of TCR beta CDR3 regions used RNA as the template. When the TCR CDR3 underwent first-round RT-PCR, the HTBI primer set was used. One entry per CDR3 protein, called by TCRdb with MiXCR from the multiplex PCR reads. The sample carries 500,000 to 600,000 distinct CDR3 sequences, over 35% recorded once. The specimen sequenced was peripheral blood or thyroid tissue (not recorded which). The source of these receptors is an adult woman with Graves' disease, either hyperthyroidism or ophthalmopathy (not recorded which).

This clonotype was observed a few times. The rearrangement uses TRBV30 and TRBJ2-7; D may be TRBD1 (6 bases). Trimming took off 0 bases at V and 2 bases at J, with 11 bases between the two ends. This CDR3 contains 14 residues. The germline gives CDR1 GTSNPN, CDR2 SVGIG (reference sequence). The CDR3 DNA reads as TGTGCCTGGAGTGTTGGATGGACAGCCTACGAGCAGTACTTC. Its protein product is CAWSVGWTAYEQYF.

This clonotype was counted ten times or more. The chain carries TRBV5-1 and TRBJ1-1, with D tentatively TRBD1 (5 bases). The V end was cut by 5 bases, the J end by 0 bases, with 17 bases between. There are 16 residues in the CDR3. Germline V gives CDR1 SGHRS, CDR2 YFSETQ. The CDR3 DNA reads as TGCGCCAGCAGTTTGTCCCCGGGACCGATGAACACTGAAGCTTTCTTT. This encodes CASSLSPGPMNTEAFF. Full variable domain (missing parts from reference TRBV5-1 and TRBJ1-1): KAGVTQTPRYLIKTRGQQVTLSCSPISGHRSVSWYQQTPGQGLQFLFEYFSETQRNKGNFPGRFSGRQFSNSRSEMNVSTLELGDSALYLCASSLSPGPMNTEAFFGQGTRLTVV.

The genes are TRBV10-1 and TRBJ2-5; 11 bases agree with TRBD2. CDR1 is WNHNN, CDR2 SYGVQD, per germline (reference sequence). This CDR3 has 13 residues. The ends lost 6 bases at V and 5 bases at J; junction bases unmatched: 2. CDR3 region: CASRPSGGETQYF. CDR3 nucleotides: TGCGCCAGCAGACCTAGCGGGGGGGAGACCCAGTACTTC.

This clonotype was counted between two and nine times. The J gene is TRBJ1-1, the V gene TRBV27; D gene uncertain. The V gene's germline CDR1 is MNHEY and CDR2 SMNVEV (reference sequence). Trimming left V 6 bases short and J 2 bases short, with 13 bases between. The CDR3 covers 14 residues. CDR3 residues: CASSPTEANTEAFF. CDR3 nucleotides: TGTGCCAGCAGCCCAACGGAGGCTAACACTGAAGCTTTCTTT.

The rearrangement links TRBV7-2 to TRBJ2-6, with TRBD1 identical over 8 bases. CDR3 length: 11 residues. J was trimmed by 15 bases and V by 5 bases; bases with no gene match: 3. Germline V gene data show CDR1 as SGHTA and CDR2 as FQGNSA. The CDR3: CASSHGQGLTF. The CDR3 DNA is TGTGCCAGCAGCCACGGACAGGGCCTGACTTTC.

Details on this clonotype: A much larger clone differs from this one at a single base, so this may be a read error. The J gene is TRBJ1-5, the V gene TRBV12-3 or TRBV12-4; D is unresolved. This CDR3 contains 13 residues. The DNA of the CDR3 is TGTACCAGCAGTTTTTCTCTTGACGGGCCCCAGCATTTT. This codes for CTSSFSLDGPQHF.

The chain has TRBV5-4 and TRBJ1-1; 8 nucleotides agree with TRBD1. The CDR3 has 16 amino acids. Germline CDR1 SGHNT, CDR2 YYREEE (reference sequence). Trimming removed 5 bases from V and 1 base from J; junction bases left unmatched: 10. The DNA for the CDR3 is TGTGCCAGCAGTCCCGGGACAGGAATCTCGAACACTGAAGCTTTCTTT. It translates to CASSPGTGISNTEAFF. Full variable domain (remainder filled in from reference TRBV5-4 and TRBJ1-1): ETGVTQSPTHLIKTRGQQVTLRCSSQSGHNTVSWYQQALGQGPQFIFQYYREEENGRGNFPPRFSGLQFPNYSSELNVNALELDDSALYLCASSPGTGISNTEAFFGQGTRLTVV.

V usage is TRBV10-3 and J usage is TRBJ2-5; D is perhaps TRBD2 (6 bases). The CDR3 totals 15 residues. Trimming removed 3 bases from V and 1 base from J, with 12 bases in between. Germline V gene lookup returns CDR1 ENHRY and CDR2 SYGVKD. DNA of the CDR3: TGTGCCATCAGTGATACAGGCGGGACCCAAGAGACCCAGTACTTC. Its protein is CAISDTGGTQETQYF.

This sequence joins TRBV15 and TRBJ1-2; 7 bases fit TRBD1. Germline V gene lookup returns CDR1 LNHNV and CDR2 YYDKDF (reference sequence). The CDR3 is 14 residues long. V shed 3 bases, J shed 3 bases, and the junction held 4 bases outside the gene matches. CDR3 DNA: TGTGCCACCAGCAGCTACGACAGGGACTATGGCTACACCTTC. It translates to CATSSYDRDYGYTF.

This clonotype was seen a single time. V usage is TRBV15 and J usage is TRBJ1-6; 7 nucleotides agree with TRBD1. Trimming at V came to 3 bases and at J to 6 bases, leaving 5 bases not matched to a gene. The CDR3 covers 15 residues. Looked up from germline, CDR1 is LNHNV and CDR2 is YYDKDF (reference sequence). The CDR3 here is CATSSPRQGNSPLHF. The CDR3 DNA reads as TGTGCCACCAGCAGTCCGCGACAGGGTAATTCACCCCTCCACTTT.

Only a few counts were recorded for this clonotype. J is TRBJ1-6 and V is TRBV13, with a possible D match to TRBD1 (6 bases). The CDR3 sequence is 13 residues long. The germline V gene encodes CDR1 PRHDT and CDR2 FYEKMQ (reference sequence). The V gene lost 3 bases and the J gene lost 12 bases, with 12 bases spanning the gap. CDR3 in DNA: TGTGCCAGCAGCTTCTCGACAGGAGAACCCCTCCACTTT. Protein product: CASSFSTGEPLHF.

This clonotype has a handful of counts. This chain links TRBV28 with TRBJ2-6; the D gene is possibly TRBD2 (6 bases). This CDR3 has 15 amino acids. Per germline, CDR1 MDHEN and CDR2 SYDVKM. V was clipped by 3 bases and J by 5 bases, with 11 bases between them. The CDR3 DNA is TGTGCCAGCAGTTTGGGAGGTAGAAGGGCCAACGTCCTGACTTTC. Its protein is CASSLGGRRANVLTF.

This clonotype appeared many times. The genes are TRBV20-1 and TRBJ1-4, with D unresolved. This CDR3 has 14 amino acids. Per germline, CDR1 DFQATT and CDR2 SNEGSKA (reference sequence). V was shortened by 0 bases and J by 5 bases, with 10 bases between the two germline ends. The DNA for the CDR3 is TGCAGTGCTAGAGAAGGCAGCTGGAATGAAAAACTGTTTTTT. It is translated as CSAREGSWNEKLFF.

The chain links TRBV29-1 to TRBJ1-2; possibly TRBD1 for D (6 bases). V was trimmed by 6 bases and J by 6 bases, leaving 14 bases between them. Per the germline V gene, CDR1 is SQVTM and CDR2 is ANQGSEA. The CDR3 has 12 amino acids. The CDR3 here is CSVGGREHGYTF. DNA of the CDR3: TGCAGCGTGGGGGGCAGGGAACATGGCTACACCTTC. The variable domain in full, completed from reference TRBV29-1 and TRBJ1-2, reads SAVISQKPSRDICQRGTSLTIQCQVDSQVTMMFWYRQQPGQSLTLIATANQGSEATYESGFVIDKFPISRPNLTFSTLTVSNMSPEDSSIYLCSVGGREHGYTFGSGTRLTVV.

In this sample, this clonotype turned up many times. The chain recombines TRBV20-1 with TRBJ1-2; TRBD1 might be the D (5 bases). The germline CDR1 and CDR2 sequences are DFQATT and SNEGSKA (reference sequence). V was clipped by 6 bases and J by 4 bases, with 15 bases between them. CDR3 length: 13 amino acids. The CDR3, as DNA: TGCAGTGCGGCGGCAGGGTCCCTCTATGGCTACACCTTC. Translating gives CSAAAGSLYGYTF.

The chain has TRBV10-3 and TRBJ1-2, with 8 nucleotides matching TRBD1. V lost 6 bases and J lost 8; bases outside the gene matches: 8. The CDR3 sequence is 13 residues long. Per germline, CDR1 ENHRY and CDR2 SYGVKD. The CDR3 DNA is TGTGCCATCAGCCCTCGGACAGGGAGCGGCTACACCTTC. Translated, it gives CAISPRTGSGYTF.

This clonotype was recorded many times. This chain joins TRBV5-1 and TRBJ2-5; D is perhaps TRBD2 (7 bases). V was trimmed by 0 bases and J by 2 bases, leaving 11 bases between them. Germline V CDR1 and CDR2: SGHRS, YFSETQ. The CDR3 sequence is 15 residues long. CDR3: CASSLEAGQQETQYF. CDR3 in DNA: TGCGCCAGCAGCTTGGAAGCGGGACAACAAGAGACCCAGTACTTC.

This clonotype has a count of ten or more. The genes are TRBV19 and TRBJ1-1; D unresolved. Germline V gives CDR1 LNHDA, CDR2 SQIVND (reference sequence). The V end was cut by 5 bases, the J end by 0 bases, with 13 bases between. CDR3 size: 15 residues. The CDR3 bases are TGTGCCAGTAGTCGGACTGCCTTTTTGAACACTGAAGCTTTCTTT. Translating gives CASSRTAFLNTEAFF. The full variable domain, completed using reference TRBV19 and TRBJ1-1, is DGGITQSPKYLFRKEGQNVTLSCEQNLNHDAMYWYRQDPGQGLRLIYYSQIVNDFQKGDIAEGYSVSREKKESFPLTVTSAQKNPTAFYLCASSRTAFLNTEAFFGQGTRLTVV.